The entry below gives a single T cell receptor beta chain sequence along with its context. CDR1 SGHTS and CDR2 YDEGEE come from the germline V gene. The CDR3 has 16 residues. Losses at the gene ends were 3 bases for V and 3 bases for J; bases not matched to a gene: 7. The data are from a study of cytomegalovirus exposure and HLA in healthy donors. The method was immunoSEQ multiplex PCR; TCRdb's version includes in-frame clones alone and lacks a portion of them. The sample lists about 160,000 clones; just under 85% were seen once. This TCR came from a young man in good health and CMV-seropositive. The chain uses TRBV5-8 and TRBJ2-3, with 10 bases fitting TRBD1. The sequencing input was PBMCs. This CDR3 is CASSYQPGQGTDTQYF. CDR3 in DNA: TGTGCCAGCAGCTACCAACCGGGACAGGGGACAGATACGCAGTATTTT. Together with reference TRBV5-8 and TRBJ2-3, the CDR3 gives the full variable domain: EAGVTQSPTHLIKTRGQQATLRCSPISGHTSVYWYQQALGLGLQFLLWYDEGEERNRGNFPPRFSGRQFPNYSSELNVNALELEDSALYLCASSYQPGQGTDTQYFGPGTRLTVL.